This TCR beta chain was found in a study of cytomegalovirus exposure and HLA in healthy donors. Overall study findings and caveats: Previously analyzed data showed that most TCR beta V segments were productive at a frequency of about 90% or about 30%. With high specificity and sensitivity, the classifier reportedly diagnosed cytomegalovirus status.

The CDR3 covers 14 residues. V lost 6 bases and J lost 5; bases outside the gene matches: 1. CDR1 and CDR2 (germline): WNHNN, SYGVQD (reference sequence). Worth noting for this clone: Its antigen is still unknown.

PCR primers comprised 60 Vbeta and 13 Jbeta primers. Clones were read by immunoSEQ multiplex PCR, and TCRdb kept only the in-frame ones, dropping some. The repertoire holds 100,000 to 140,000 clones, with 70% to 85% as singletons. This chain connects TRBV10-1 to TRBJ2-2; 12 nucleotides align to TRBD2. Sequenced input: PBMCs. This sequence was found in a male donor in good health and CMV-seronegative. Here the CDR3 DNA reads TGCGCCAGCAGGACTAGCGGGAGAACCGGGGAGCTGTTTTTT. Residues: CASRTSGRTGELFF.